One T cell receptor (beta chain) is described in this entry. While infection was still active, Seattle patients were enrolled and then followed longitudinally. In the original analysis: Reference gene primer amplification gave nucleated cell count estimates. This table comes from immunoSEQ multiplex PCR, and its TCRdb copy is limited to in-frame clones, with some not included. Clonal size and the V and J genes are those of that table, whereas D and trimming came from the DNA. The sample holds roughly 200,000 clones, approximately 80% seen once. Trimming shortened V by 4 bases and J by 1 base, and 14 bases separated the two germline ends. Germline assignment: CDR1 SGHTA and CDR2 FQGTGA. The CDR3 is 16 residues long. This entry is derived from a study of blood T cell repertoires in COVID-19. Study context: Specimens from acute and convalescent COVID-19 originated in the United States, Italy and Spain. The cDNA or gDNA used as material had been derived from T cells, B-cell-depleted T cells, or PBMCs.

The clonotype originates from a woman aged 80 or older with COVID-19, enrolled during active disease. The chain links TRBV7-3 to TRBJ2-1, with D tentatively TRBD2 (6 bases). Sequenced material: peripheral blood. The CDR3 DNA reads as TGTGCCAGCAGCTACCCAGCGGGCCCGTCCTACAATGAGCAGTTCTTC. Residues: CASSYPAGPSYNEQFF.